The clone carrying this T cell receptor beta chain was seen once. The data derive from a study of blood T cell repertoires in COVID-19. The data were produced by immunoSEQ multiplex PCR, yet TCRdb's version contains in-frame clones alone and is incomplete. This repertoire shows 140,000 or so clones, 84% found once; its top ten account for around 1.6%. The CDR3 is 13 residues long. CDR1 is SQVTM, CDR2 ANQGSEA, per germline. Trimming cost V 6 bases and J 3 bases; bases outside gene matches: 3. Sequenced: PBMCs or T cells enriched from blood (not recorded which). The chain combines TRBV29-1 with TRBJ1-5; 9 bases fit TRBD1. The clonotype was recovered from a woman under 30 who had been exposed to COVID-19. The CDR3: CSVGDRVNQPQHF. For the CDR3, the DNA is TGCAGCGTGGGGGACAGGGTCAATCAGCCCCAGCATTTT.